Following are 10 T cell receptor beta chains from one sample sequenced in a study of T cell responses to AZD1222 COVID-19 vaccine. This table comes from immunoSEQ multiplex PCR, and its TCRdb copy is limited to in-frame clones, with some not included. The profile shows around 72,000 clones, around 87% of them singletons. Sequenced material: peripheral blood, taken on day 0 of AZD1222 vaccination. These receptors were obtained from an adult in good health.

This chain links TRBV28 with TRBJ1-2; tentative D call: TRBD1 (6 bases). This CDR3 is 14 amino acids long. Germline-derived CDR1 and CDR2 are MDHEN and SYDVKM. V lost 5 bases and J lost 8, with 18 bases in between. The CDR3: CASSTDQGIRGYTF. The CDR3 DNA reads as TGTGCCAGCAGTACAGACCAGGGGATTAGGGGCTACACCTTC.

For the CDR3, the DNA is TGTGCCAGTAGTATGGGATTGGGTTCACCCCTCCACTTT. Amino acids: CASSMGLGSPLHF. The chain carries TRBV19 and TRBJ1-6, with D uncertain. V was clipped by 3 bases and J by 9 bases, with 9 bases between them. This CDR3 comprises 13 residues. Per germline, CDR1 LNHDA and CDR2 SQIVND (reference sequence).

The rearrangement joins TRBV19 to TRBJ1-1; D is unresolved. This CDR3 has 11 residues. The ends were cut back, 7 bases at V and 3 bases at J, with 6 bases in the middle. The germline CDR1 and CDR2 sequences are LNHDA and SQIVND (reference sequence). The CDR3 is CASTRDTEAFF. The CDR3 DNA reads TGTGCCAGTACGAGGGACACTGAAGCTTTCTTT.

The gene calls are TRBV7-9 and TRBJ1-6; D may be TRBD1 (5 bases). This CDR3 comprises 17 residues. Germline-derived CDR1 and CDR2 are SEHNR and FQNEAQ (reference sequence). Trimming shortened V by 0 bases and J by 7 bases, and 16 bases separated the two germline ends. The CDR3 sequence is CASSLALGDGKNSPLHF. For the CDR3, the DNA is TGTGCCAGCAGCTTAGCGCTAGGGGACGGAAAAAATTCACCCCTCCACTTT.

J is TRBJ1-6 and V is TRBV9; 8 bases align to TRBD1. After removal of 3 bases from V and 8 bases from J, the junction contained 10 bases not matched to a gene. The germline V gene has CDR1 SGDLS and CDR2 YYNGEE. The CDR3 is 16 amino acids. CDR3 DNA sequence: TGTGCCAGCAGCGGAAAGATGGACAGGGACTATTCACCCCTCCACTTT. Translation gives CASSGKMDRDYSPLHF.

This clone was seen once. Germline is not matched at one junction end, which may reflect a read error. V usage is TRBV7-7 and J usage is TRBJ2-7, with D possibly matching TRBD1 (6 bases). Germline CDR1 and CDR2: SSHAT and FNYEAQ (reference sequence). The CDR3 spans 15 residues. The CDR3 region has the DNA TGTGCTAGCAGCCCCCCCCCGGGACAACTCTACGAGCAGTACTTC. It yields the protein CASSPPPGQLYEQYF. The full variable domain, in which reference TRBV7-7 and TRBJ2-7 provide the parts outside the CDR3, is GAGVSQSPRYKVTKRGQDVTLRCDPISSHATLYWYQQALGQGPEFLTYFNYEAQPDKSGLPSDRFSAERPEGSISTLTIQRTEQRDSAMYRCASSPPPGQLYEQYFGPGTRLTVT.

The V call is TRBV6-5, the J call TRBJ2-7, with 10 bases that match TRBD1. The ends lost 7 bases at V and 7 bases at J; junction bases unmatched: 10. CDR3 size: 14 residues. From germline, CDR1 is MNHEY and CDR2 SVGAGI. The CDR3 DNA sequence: TGTGCCAGCACCCCGGAGGGACAGGGGAGGGAGCAGTACTTC. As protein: CASTPEGQGREQYF.

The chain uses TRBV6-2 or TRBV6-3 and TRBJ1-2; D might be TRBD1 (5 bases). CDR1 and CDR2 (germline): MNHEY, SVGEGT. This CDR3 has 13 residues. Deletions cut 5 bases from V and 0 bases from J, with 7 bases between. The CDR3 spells CASSLTANYGYTF. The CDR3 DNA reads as TGTGCCAGCAGTCTGACAGCTAACTATGGCTACACCTTC.

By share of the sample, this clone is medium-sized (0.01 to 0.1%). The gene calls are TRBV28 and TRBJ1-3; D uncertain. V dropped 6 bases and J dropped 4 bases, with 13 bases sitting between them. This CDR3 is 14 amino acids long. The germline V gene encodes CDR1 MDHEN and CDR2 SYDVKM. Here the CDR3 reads CASSARVEGNTIYF. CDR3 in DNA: TGTGCCAGCAGCGCTAGAGTGGAGGGAAACACCATATATTTT.

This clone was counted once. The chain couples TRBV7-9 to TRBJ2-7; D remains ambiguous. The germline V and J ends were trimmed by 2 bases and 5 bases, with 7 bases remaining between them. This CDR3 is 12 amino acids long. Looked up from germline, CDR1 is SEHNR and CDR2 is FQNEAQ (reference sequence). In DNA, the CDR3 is TGTGCCAGCAGCTTAATGTCCGACGAGCAGTACTTC. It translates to CASSLMSDEQYF.